These 7 T cell receptor beta chains originate from one sample sequenced in a study of T cells in Graves' hyperthyroidism and ophthalmopathy. It was RNA transcripts that yielded the amplified TCR beta CDR3 regions. Initially, a first-round RT-PCR of the TCR CDR3 employed the HTBI primer set. TCRdb called the multiplex PCR reads again in MiXCR, with one record for every CDR3 protein. The sample yields approximately 700,000 distinct CDR3 sequences, just under 45% seen once. Sequencing used peripheral blood or thyroid tissue (not recorded which). All receptors come from an adult man with Graves' disease, either hyperthyroidism or ophthalmopathy (not recorded which).

At least ten counts were recorded for this clonotype. The chain has TRBV29-1 and TRBJ2-7; 12 nucleotides agree with TRBD1. The CDR3 covers 14 residues. J was trimmed by 6 bases and V by 5 bases; bases with no gene match: 8. Germline values: CDR1 SQVTM, CDR2 ANQGSEA. CDR3 nucleotides: TGCAGCGTTCCAGCGGGACAGGGGGCGTTCGAGCAGTACTTC. This codes for CSVPAGQGAFEQYF.

Comment on this clonotype: A read error may account for a junction end that differs from germline. The chain carries TRBV7-2 and TRBJ1-6, with 7 bases matching TRBD1. The CDR3 length is 11 residues. The germline CDR1 and CDR2 sequences are SGHTA and FQGNSA. The CDR3 bases are TGCGCCAGCAGCGCCGGGACAGCCCTCCACTTT. This encodes CASSAGTALHF.

A remark on this clonotype: This is likely a read error, given that the CDR3 carries no conserved phenylalanine or tryptophan at its end. The rearrangement links TRBV7-9 to TRBJ1-1; D may be TRBD1 (5 bases). Looked up from germline, CDR1 is SEHNR and CDR2 is FQNEAQ (reference sequence). V lost 1 base, J lost 6 bases, and 6 bases lay in between. The length of the CDR3 is 12 residues. The CDR3 loop is CASSLGTPEAFS. The CDR3 bases are TGTGCCAGCAGCTTAGGGACACCTGAAGCTTTCTCT.

The rearrangement joins TRBV7-9 to TRBJ2-2; D perhaps matches TRBD1 (6 bases). CDR3 length: 15 amino acids. V lost 5 bases and J lost 3, with 13 bases in between. Germline V gives CDR1 SEHNR, CDR2 FQNEAQ (reference sequence). The CDR3 region is CASSRSGVDTGELFF. In DNA form, the CDR3 reads TGTGCCAGCAGCCGGTCAGGGGTCGACACCGGGGAGCTGTTTTTT.

This chain connects TRBV20-1 to TRBJ2-2; D is possibly TRBD1 (5 bases). CDR1 DFQATT and CDR2 SNEGSKA come from the germline V gene (reference sequence). The ends were cut back, 6 bases at V and 4 bases at J, with 9 bases in the middle. This CDR3 is 12 amino acids long. CDR3 in amino acids: CSADKSTGELFF. The CDR3 region has the DNA TGCAGTGCGGACAAGAGCACCGGGGAGCTGTTTTTT.

This rearrangement joins TRBV7-2 to TRBJ1-2; TRBD1 matches at 10 bases. Losses at the gene ends were 6 bases for V and 12 bases for J; bases not matched to a gene: 7. CDR1 and CDR2 from the germline V gene are SGHTA and FQGNSA. This CDR3 has 12 residues. The CDR3 region has the DNA TGTGCCAGCAGTCCCCGGGACAGGGGCAACACCTTC. Translating it yields CASSPRDRGNTF.

Ten or more counts support this clonotype. The chain joins TRBV19 to TRBJ2-6; no clear D. This CDR3 has 16 residues. V was clipped by 5 bases and J by 6 bases, with 17 bases between them. Germline V lookup: CDR1 LNHDA, CDR2 SQIVND (reference sequence). This chain's CDR3 is CASSPRQDPSANVLTF. In DNA form, the CDR3 reads TGTGCCAGTAGTCCGCGACAAGACCCATCGGCCAACGTCCTGACTTTC.